This T cell receptor beta chain appears in the sequencing data of a study of Ad26.COV2.S vaccination and SARS-CoV-2 variants. Notes on the study in general: Spike-specific TCR breadth ran higher among vaccine recipients than placebo recipients.

The repertoire was sequenced with immunoSEQ multiplex PCR; TCRdb's copy has only in-frame clones and lacks some. The sample consists of under 95,000 clones, 82% of them appearing once. The CDR3 is made up of 12 amino acids. Deletions cut 6 bases from V and 10 bases from J, with 16 bases between. The germline V gene has CDR1 MDHEN and CDR2 SYDVKM. On this clone itself: Its antigen is as yet unknown.

This TCR derives from a human donor who had recovered from COVID-19. The rearrangement links TRBV28 to TRBJ2-7; no firm D call. The starting material was peripheral blood, obtained after recovery from COVID-19. For the CDR3, the DNA is TGTGCCAGCAGCCGAAAGACTGAAACCCAGTACTTC. Amino acid sequence: CASSRKTETQYF.